This TCR beta chain was recovered during a study of T cell repertoires in cytomegalovirus infection (dated by TCRdb to between 2018 and 2020). Regarding the study in general: Donor HLA type was relevant to the analysis, because carriage of CMV infection together with the matching HLA type was indicated by public TCR beta signatures.

This clonotype was counted many times. What antigen it recognizes has not been identified. The record has no base qualities; no much larger clone is one base away. Data came from an Illumina HiSeq 1500. TCRdb redid the processing of the public reads, applying fastp at Q25 and MiXCR, and retained in-frame beta chains. One record per CDR3 amino acid sequence lists the most common genes and DNA. Within this sample are about 360,000 distinct CDR3 sequences, with about a sixth of them counted one time only. Roughly 8.7% of the sample belongs to the ten largest clones. Sequences SGHTA (CDR1) and FQGNSA (CDR2) are obtained from the germline V gene. From its cysteine to its phenylalanine, the CDR3 spans 13 amino acids. Of all the DNA, just the CDR3 is kept, 39 bases in frame from base 1. Trimming leaves V shorter by 5 bases and J shorter by 10 bases, with the junction holding 5 bases beyond the gene matches.

Beyond this particular receptor, the publication reports: The ex vivo response was dominated by HLA-C-restricted CMV-specific TCR beta clonotypes, which also provided the single most frequent clonotype in two of eight donors. Cumulative frequency of public TCR beta family members discriminated carriers of CMV infection plus the relevant HLA type in this cohort and an independent approximately 370-donor cohort.

Material: PBMCs. This clonotype was sampled from a human donor in good health (CMV status not recorded). Some clones in this sample may be carry-over from other donors' samples. The rearranged chain carries TRBV7-2 and TRBJ2-1; 10 bases in the middle match TRBD1. The CDR3 amino acid sequence is: CASSRDRGREQFF. Read as DNA, the sequence is TGTGCCAGCAGCCGTGACAGGGGGCGCGAGCAGTTCTTC.